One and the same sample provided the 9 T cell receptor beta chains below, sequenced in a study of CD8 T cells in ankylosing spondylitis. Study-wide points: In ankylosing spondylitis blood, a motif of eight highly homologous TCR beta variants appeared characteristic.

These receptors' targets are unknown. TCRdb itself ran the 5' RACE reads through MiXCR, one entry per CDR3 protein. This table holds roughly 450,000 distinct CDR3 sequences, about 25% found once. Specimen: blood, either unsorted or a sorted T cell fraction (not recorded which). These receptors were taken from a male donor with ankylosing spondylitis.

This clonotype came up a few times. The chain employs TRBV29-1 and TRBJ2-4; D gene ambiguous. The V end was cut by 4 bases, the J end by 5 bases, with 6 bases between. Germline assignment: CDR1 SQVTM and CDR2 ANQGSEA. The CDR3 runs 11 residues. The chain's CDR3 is CSVAPENIQYF. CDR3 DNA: TGCAGCGTTGCCCCGGAAAACATTCAGTACTTC.

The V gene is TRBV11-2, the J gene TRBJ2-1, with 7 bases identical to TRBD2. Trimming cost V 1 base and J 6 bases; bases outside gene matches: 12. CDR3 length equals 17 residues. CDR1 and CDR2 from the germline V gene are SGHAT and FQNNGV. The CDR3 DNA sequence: TGTGCCAGCAGCTTAGCAGGCCTAGCGGCCCCTTTCAATGAGCAGTTCTTC. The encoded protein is CASSLAGLAAPFNEQFF.

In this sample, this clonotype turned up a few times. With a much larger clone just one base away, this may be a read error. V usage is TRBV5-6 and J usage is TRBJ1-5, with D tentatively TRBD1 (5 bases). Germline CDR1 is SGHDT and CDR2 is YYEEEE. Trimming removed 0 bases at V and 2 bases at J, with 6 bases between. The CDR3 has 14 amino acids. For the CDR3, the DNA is TGTGCCAGCAGCTTGGCACAGGGCAATCAGCCCCAGCATTTT. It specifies CASSLAQGNQPQHF.

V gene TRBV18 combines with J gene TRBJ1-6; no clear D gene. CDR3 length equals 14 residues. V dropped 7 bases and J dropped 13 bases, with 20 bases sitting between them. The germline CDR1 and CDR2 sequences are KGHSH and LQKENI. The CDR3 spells CASFSDPRPAPLHF. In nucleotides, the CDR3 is TGTGCCAGCTTTTCGGATCCACGGCCGGCGCCCCTCCACTTT.

In DNA form, the CDR3 reads TGTGCCAGCAGCTTACAATATGAGCAGTTCTTC. It encodes CASSLQYEQFF. This chain links TRBV7-2 with TRBJ2-1; no definite D call. The V end was cut by 2 bases, the J end by 8 bases, with 4 bases between. Germline CDR1 SGHTA, CDR2 FQGNSA. This CDR3 has 11 residues.

The CDR3 region has the DNA TGTGCCATCACAGCAAGCGGGAGGCTCGGAGGGGAGCAGTACTTC. It translates to CAITASGRLGGEQYF. The V call is TRBV10-3, the J call TRBJ2-7; 9 nucleotides match TRBD2. CDR3 length equals 15 residues. Trimming at V came to 7 bases and at J to 7 bases, leaving 14 bases not matched to a gene. Germline-derived CDR1 and CDR2 are ENHRY and SYGVKD.

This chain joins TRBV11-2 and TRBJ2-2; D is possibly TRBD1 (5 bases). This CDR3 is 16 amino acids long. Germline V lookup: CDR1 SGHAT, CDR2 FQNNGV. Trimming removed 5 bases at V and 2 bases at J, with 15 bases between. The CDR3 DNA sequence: TGTGCCAGCAGCCCCCGCCCAGGGATAAACACCGGGGAGCTGTTTTTT. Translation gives CASSPRPGINTGELFF.

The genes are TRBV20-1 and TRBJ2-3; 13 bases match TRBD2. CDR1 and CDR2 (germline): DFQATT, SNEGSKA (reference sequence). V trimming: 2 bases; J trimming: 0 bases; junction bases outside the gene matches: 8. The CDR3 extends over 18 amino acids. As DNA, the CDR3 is TGCAGTGCTAGAACCCACGGACTAGCGGGAGCGAGCACAGATACGCAGTATTTT. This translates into CSARTHGLAGASTDTQYF.

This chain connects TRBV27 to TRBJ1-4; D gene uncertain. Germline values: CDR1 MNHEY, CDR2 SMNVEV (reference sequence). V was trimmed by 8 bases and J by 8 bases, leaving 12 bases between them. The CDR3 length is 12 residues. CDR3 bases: TGTGCCAGCGGCATTAGGGTAGAAAAACTGTTTTTT. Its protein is CASGIRVEKLFF.